These 22 T cell receptor beta chains were sequenced from one sample in a study of blood T cell repertoires in COVID-19. Assay: immunoSEQ multiplex PCR; the TCRdb copy retains only in-frame clones and omits some. The table has around 180,000 clones, 76% seen once. Material for sequencing was PBMCs or T cells enriched from blood (not recorded which). The source of these receptors is a woman aged 45 to 65 with acute COVID-19.

This chain uses TRBV3-1 (or the pseudogene TRBV3-2) with TRBJ2-1; TRBD2 is a possible D gene (6 bases). Germline CDR1 and CDR2: LGHDT and YNNKEL (reference sequence). The V and J ends lost 0 bases and 2 bases respectively, with 11 bases between them. CDR3 length equals 16 residues. CDR3 residues: CASSQDQLAAYNEQFF. The CDR3 nucleotides read TGTGCCAGCAGCCAAGATCAACTAGCTGCCTACAATGAGCAGTTCTTC.

The genes are TRBV6-5 and TRBJ2-3; perhaps TRBD2 as D (5 bases). The CDR3 sequence is 13 residues long. With 2 bases removed from V and 2 bases from J, the gap between germline ends came to 5 bases. Germline CDR1 MNHEY, CDR2 SVGAGI. CDR3 loop: CASSYRDTDTQYF. CDR3 coding DNA: TGTGCCAGCAGTTACCGGGACACAGATACGCAGTATTTT.

The CDR3 DNA sequence: TGCGCCAGCAGCCAAGACGGGAGGGGGTCACCCCTCCACTTT. As protein: CASSQDGRGSPLHF. This chain connects TRBV4-3 to TRBJ1-6; tentative D call: TRBD1 (6 bases). V was shortened by 0 bases and J by 10 bases, with 10 bases between the two germline ends. The CDR3 is made up of 14 amino acids. The germline V gene encodes CDR1 LGHNA and CDR2 YSLEER.

V usage is TRBV28 and J usage is TRBJ1-2, with 7 nucleotides matching TRBD1. V lost 2 bases to trimming and J lost 8 bases; unmatched junction nucleotides: 8. This CDR3 spans 14 amino acids. Germline-derived CDR1 and CDR2 are MDHEN and SYDVKM. For the CDR3, the DNA is TGTGCCAGCAGTTTAATCCAGGGGGTTGGCGGCTACACCTTC. Its protein product is CASSLIQGVGGYTF.

This clone was seen ten or more times. This chain joins TRBV5-6 and TRBJ1-2; the match to TRBD1 covers 7 bases. Germline V gene lookup returns CDR1 SGHDT and CDR2 YYEEEE. V lost 4 bases to trimming and J lost 3 bases; unmatched junction nucleotides: 3. The CDR3 covers 13 residues. CDR3: CASSAQGDYGYTF. The DNA for the CDR3 is TGTGCCAGCAGCGCCCAGGGGGACTATGGCTACACCTTC.

This clone was seen more than once but under ten times. The V call is TRBV10-3, the J call TRBJ1-6; 7 bases match TRBD1. This CDR3 region has 15 residues. The germline V gene encodes CDR1 ENHRY and CDR2 SYGVKD. Unmatched junction bases numbered 7, after V lost 4 bases and J lost 7 bases. As DNA, the CDR3 is TGTGCCATCAGTGGGGGACAGAAGGAAAATTCACCCCTCCACTTT. Its protein product is CAISGGQKENSPLHF.

V is TRBV7-2 and J is TRBJ1-1; D call uncertain. The CDR3 is 15 amino acids. The V end was cut by 1 base, the J end by 5 bases, with 14 bases between. The germline CDR1 and CDR2 sequences are SGHTA and FQGNSA. The CDR3 is CASSLESRVGTEAFF. DNA for the CDR3: TGTGCCAGCAGCTTAGAGTCTCGGGTTGGGACTGAAGCTTTCTTT. The variable domain in full, with the rest retrieved from reference TRBV7-2 and TRBJ1-1, is GAGVSQSPSNKVTEKGKDVELRCDPISGHTALYWYRQSLGQGLEFLIYFQGNSAPDKSGLPSDRFSAERTGGSVSTLTIQRTQQEDSAVYLCASSLESRVGTEAFFGQGTRLTVV.

The chain uses TRBV19 and TRBJ2-7, with D perhaps matching TRBD1 (5 bases). Trimming removed 7 bases at V and 4 bases at J, with 17 bases between. Germline lookup yields CDR1 LNHDA and CDR2 SQIVND (reference sequence). The CDR3 contains 14 residues. In DNA form, the CDR3 reads TGTGCCAGTAAAGGGGAAACAGGACGGTACGAGCAGTACGTC. Its translation is CASKGETGRYEQYV.

As DNA, the CDR3 is TGTGCCAGCAGCGCCACTAGCGACACCGGGGAGCTGTTTTTT. This sequence encodes CASSATSDTGELFF. The V gene is TRBV7-9, the J gene TRBJ2-2; 7 positions match TRBD2. The CDR3 contains 14 residues. Trimming took 5 bases from V and 3 from J; bases not matched to a gene: 3. Germline V gene lookup returns CDR1 SEHNR and CDR2 FQNEAQ (reference sequence).

The chain employs TRBV12-3 or TRBV12-4 and TRBJ2-2; D gene uncertain. This CDR3 has 12 amino acids. V gave up 2 bases and J gave up 7 bases, with 5 bases separating them. The CDR3 region is CASSLISGELFF. Written as DNA, the CDR3 is TGTGCCAGCAGTTTAATCAGCGGGGAGCTGTTTTTT.

As DNA, the CDR3 is TGTGCCAGCAGCAAGCTGACAGGGGGATGTAATTCACCCCTCCACTTT. The encoded protein is CASSKLTGGCNSPLHF. The chain recombines TRBV21-1 with TRBJ1-6; the table's D call, TRBD1, was not checked against the DNA. TRBV21-1 corresponds to a pseudogene. The length of the CDR3 is 16 residues.

For this clone: Other DNA sequences of this sample code for an identical CDR3. V and J are TRBV4-1 and TRBJ1-5; tentative D call: TRBD1 (6 bases). The CDR3 extends over 14 amino acids. Trimming removed 3 bases at V and 4 bases at J, with 10 bases between. The germline CDR1 and CDR2 sequences are MGHRA and YSYEKL. The CDR3: CASSHPQGNQPQHF. CDR3 bases: TGCGCCAGCAGCCATCCCCAGGGGAATCAGCCCCAGCATTTT.

The gene calls are TRBV24-1 and TRBJ1-2; possibly TRBD1 for D (6 bases). The V gene's germline CDR1 is KGHDR and CDR2 SFDVKD. V was pared by 4 bases and J by 4 bases, with 24 bases between. The CDR3 runs to 18 residues. For the CDR3, the DNA is TGTGCCACCAGTGACCTCCAGGGGCGGACACCCTTTATCTATGGCTACACCTTC. Amino acid sequence: CATSDLQGRTPFIYGYTF.

This clone was detected a few times. The chain links TRBV18 to TRBJ1-1; D is uncertain. The V end was cut by 4 bases, the J end by 2 bases, with 14 bases between. The CDR3 totals 15 residues. Germline V gene sequence: CDR1 KGHSH, CDR2 LQKENI. The CDR3 protein is CASSLEQILNTEAFF. The CDR3 DNA follows: TGTGCCAGCTCACTGGAACAGATACTTAACACTGAAGCTTTCTTT.

This chain links TRBV4-1 with TRBJ2-2; TRBD1 agrees at 8 bases. This CDR3 has 17 amino acids. Looked up from germline, CDR1 is MGHRA and CDR2 is YSYEKL. The trim removed 1 base at V and 3 bases at J, leaving 7 bases unmatched. The CDR3 region is CASSQAAEDRDTGELFF. In DNA, the CDR3 is TGCGCCAGCAGCCAAGCCGCGGAGGACAGGGACACCGGGGAGCTGTTTTTT.

J is TRBJ2-1 and V is TRBV7-2; D not resolved. The CDR3 runs to 13 residues. Deletions cut 1 base from V and 10 bases from J, with 11 bases between. CDR1 SGHTA and CDR2 FQGNSA come from the germline V gene. The CDR3 spells CASSLGASTEQFF. The CDR3, as DNA: TGTGCCAGCAGCTTAGGGGCTTCGACCGAGCAGTTCTTC. The full variable domain, its missing parts supplied by reference TRBV7-2 and TRBJ2-1, is GAGVSQSPSNKVTEKGKDVELRCDPISGHTALYWYRQSLGQGLEFLIYFQGNSAPDKSGLPSDRFSAERTGGSVSTLTIQRTQQEDSAVYLCASSLGASTEQFFGPGTRLTVL.

This clone was seen a few times. In DNA, the CDR3 is TGTGCCAGCTCACCAGAGGAAGGGGGCACTGAAGCTTTCTTT. Translated, it gives CASSPEEGGTEAFF. The chain links TRBV18 to TRBJ1-1; the D gene is possibly TRBD1 (6 bases). Germline CDR1 is KGHSH and CDR2 is LQKENI. The ends were cut back, 2 bases at V and 4 bases at J, with 11 bases in the middle. The CDR3 is made up of 14 amino acids. The whole variable domain, filled in from reference TRBV18 and TRBJ1-1, reads NAGVMQNPRHLVRRRGQEARLRCSPMKGHSHVYWYRQLPEEGLKFMVYLQKENIIDESGMPKERFSAEFPKEGPSILRIQQVVRGDSAAYFCASSPEEGGTEAFFGQGTRLTVV.

The genes are TRBV3-1 (or the pseudogene TRBV3-2) and TRBJ1-4; 7 nucleotides agree with TRBD1. J lost 0 bases, V lost 6 bases, and 10 bases had no gene match. Per germline, CDR1 LGHDT and CDR2 YNNKEL (reference sequence). The CDR3 extends over 17 amino acids. The CDR3 coding sequence is TGTGCCAGCAGTCTTATTGGACAGGCCACAACTAATGAAAAACTGTTTTTT. This sequence encodes CASSLIGQATTNEKLFF.

The chain links TRBV28 to TRBJ1-2; D unresolved. The germline V gene encodes CDR1 MDHEN and CDR2 SYDVKM. This CDR3 is 15 amino acids long. V dropped 2 bases and J dropped 4 bases, with 14 bases sitting between them. The DNA of the CDR3 is TGTGCCAGCAGTTTAACGCTCGACTCACCCTATGGCTACACCTTC. Its protein is CASSLTLDSPYGYTF.

The rearrangement joins TRBV3-1 (or the pseudogene TRBV3-2) to TRBJ1-6, with 7 bases that match TRBD1. Looked up from germline, CDR1 is LGHDT and CDR2 is YNNKEL (reference sequence). CDR3 length equals 14 residues. Trimming at V came to 4 bases and at J to 8 bases, leaving 5 bases not matched to a gene. CDR3 bases: TGTGCCAGCAGCCCTGCGGACAGGCATTCACCCCTCCACTTT. This sequence encodes CASSPADRHSPLHF.

The V call is TRBV3-1 (or the pseudogene TRBV3-2), the J call TRBJ2-7; D unclear. CDR3 length: 14 residues. The germline gives CDR1 LGHDT, CDR2 YNNKEL (reference sequence). Trimming left V 1 base short and J 0 bases short, with 7 bases between. DNA of the CDR3: TGTGCCAGCAGCCAAGTAAACAGCTCCTACGAGCAGTACGTC. Protein product: CASSQVNSSYEQYV.

This clone is a singleton in its sample. The chain joins TRBV10-3 to TRBJ2-3, with TRBD2 matching 10 bases. V gave up 0 bases and J gave up 6 bases; unmatched junction bases: 6. Germline V gene lookup returns CDR1 ENHRY and CDR2 SYGVKD. The length of the CDR3 is 16 residues. In nucleotides, the CDR3 is TGTGCCATCAGTGAGTCGAGCGGGGGGGGCTTGGATACGCAGTATTTT. Its protein product is CAISESSGGGLDTQYF.